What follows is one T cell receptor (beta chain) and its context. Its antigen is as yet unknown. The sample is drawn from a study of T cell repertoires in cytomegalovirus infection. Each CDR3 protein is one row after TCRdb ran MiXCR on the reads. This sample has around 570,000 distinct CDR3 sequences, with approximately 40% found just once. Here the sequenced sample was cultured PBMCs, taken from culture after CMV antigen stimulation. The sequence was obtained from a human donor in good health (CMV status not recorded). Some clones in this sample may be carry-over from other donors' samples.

The CDR3 region is CAWSKGLQSEQFF. CDR3 sequence (DNA): TGTGCCTGGAGTAAGGGACTTCAGAGCGAGCAGTTCTTC. V gene TRBV30 combines with J gene TRBJ2-1, with D perhaps matching TRBD2 (6 bases). Germline CDR1 reads GTSNPN; CDR2 reads SVGIG (reference sequence). Trimming cost V 2 bases and J 10 bases, with 15 bases left between them. CDR3 length: 13 amino acids.